Below, one TCR beta chain is given with its context. Profiled with immunoSEQ multiplex PCR; TCRdb holds only in-frame clones, not every one. The repertoire holds around 230,000 clones, with more than 75% as singletons. The record originates from a study of cytomegalovirus exposure and HLA in healthy donors. The CDR3 is made up of 14 amino acids. Germline V gives CDR1 LNHDA, CDR2 SQIVND (reference sequence). The ends lost 3 bases at V and 10 bases at J; junction bases unmatched: 12. Input material: PBMCs. The source is a woman in her twenties or thirties in good health and CMV-seropositive. The genes are TRBV19 and TRBJ2-7; 7 bases align to TRBD1. The CDR3 DNA is TGTGCCAGTAGTATCCGGGACAGCCCTCAGGTTCAGTACTTC. The encoded protein is CASSIRDSPQVQYF.